This TCR beta chain was documented in a study of blood T cell repertoires in COVID-19. Looking at the study overall: COVID-19 samples, acute and convalescent, were from the United States, Italy and Spain. Nucleic acid was either cDNA or gDNA, and it came from T cells, B-cell-depleted T cells, or PBMCs.

Per the original methods: Reference gene primers were amplified, and this amplification served to estimate nucleated cell counts. Here immunoSEQ multiplex PCR was the method, and the copy in TCRdb shows in-frame clones only, minus some. V and J calls and clone size are as listed in that table; D and trimming were resolved from the DNA. The sample shows about 170,000 clones, roughly 79% of them seen only once. This CDR3 has 15 residues. Germline V lookup: CDR1 SNHLY, CDR2 FYNNEI. Trimming at V came to 9 bases and at J to 3 bases, leaving 11 bases not matched to a gene. Sequencing was carried out using peripheral blood. The source is a woman aged 80 or over with acute or convalescent COVID-19. The chain combines TRBV2 with TRBJ2-7; 10 positions agree with TRBD2. The CDR3 region has the DNA TGTGCCAGGCTAGCGGGAGAGGACCCTGACTACGAGCAGTACTTC. Protein: CARLAGEDPDYEQYF.